The 21 T cell receptor beta chains below were found in one sample sequenced in a study of STAT5B mutations in CD4+ large granular lymphocyte leukemia. Sequencing used immunoSEQ multiplex PCR; TCRdb keeps in-frame clones, though not all of them. The sample lists 48,000 or so clones; just over 70% were seen once. Sequencing input: CD4+ T cells from blood buffy coats. The receptors here all came from a human donor in good health.

The rearrangement links TRBV4-2 to TRBJ1-1; TRBD1 matches 8 bases. With V trimmed by 1 base and J by 0 bases, 1 base remained unmatched. The CDR3 totals 15 residues. Germline values: CDR1 LGHNA, CDR2 YNFKEQ. In DNA, the CDR3 is TGTGCCAGCAGCCAAGGGACAGGGATGAACACTGAAGCTTTCTTT. It translates to CASSQGTGMNTEAFF.

The CDR3 region is CASSRGASGGPEETQYF. The CDR3 DNA follows: TGTGCCAGCAGCCGAGGGGCTAGCGGGGGGCCTGAAGAGACCCAGTACTTC. The gene calls are TRBV5-4 and TRBJ2-5, with 11 bases matching TRBD2. Germline V lookup: CDR1 SGHNT, CDR2 YYREEE (reference sequence). The CDR3 runs 17 residues. V lost 4 bases, J lost 3 bases, and 11 bases stayed unmatched. The variable domain in full, with the rest retrieved from reference TRBV5-4 and TRBJ2-5, is ETGVTQSPTHLIKTRGQQVTLRCSSQSGHNTVSWYQQALGQGPQFIFQYYREEENGRGNFPPRFSGLQFPNYSSELNVNALELDDSALYLCASSRGASGGPEETQYFGPGTRLLVL.

The chain couples TRBV6-1 to TRBJ1-2; D ambiguous. Trimming pared 1 base from V and 7 bases from J, leaving 7 bases between. Germline loops: CDR1 MNHNS, CDR2 SASEGT. The CDR3 runs to 12 residues. The CDR3 DNA reads as TGTGCCAGCAGTGAAGTAATAGTTGGCTACACCTTC. Translation gives CASSEVIVGYTF.

This CDR3 reads CASTKNRPSRFDEQFF. The CDR3 DNA is TGTGCCAGCACCAAAAACCGACCTAGCCGGTTCGATGAGCAGTTCTTC. V is TRBV2 and J is TRBJ2-1; D may be TRBD2 (5 bases). This CDR3 is built from 16 residues. Germline V gene lookup returns CDR1 SNHLY and CDR2 FYNNEI. Between the trimmed V and J ends, which lost 7 bases and 8 bases, there was a span of 24 bases.

J is TRBJ2-7 and V is TRBV19; 9 positions agree with TRBD1. Germline values: CDR1 LNHDA, CDR2 SQIVND (reference sequence). The CDR3 totals 12 residues. V trimming: 5 bases; J trimming: 6 bases; junction bases outside the gene matches: 2. The CDR3 region is CASSGDRAEQYF. The CDR3 nucleotides read TGTGCCAGTAGTGGGGACAGGGCCGAGCAGTACTTC.

This clone showed up just once. The rearrangement joins TRBV2 to TRBJ2-7; TRBD1 might be the D (5 bases). The V end was cut by 0 bases, the J end by 0 bases, with 12 bases between. Germline loops: CDR1 SNHLY, CDR2 FYNNEI. The CDR3 contains 16 residues. The CDR3 loop reads CASSEAGADSSYEQYF. For the CDR3, the DNA is TGTGCCAGCAGTGAAGCGGGTGCAGACAGCTCCTACGAGCAGTACTTC.

The chain has TRBV2 and TRBJ2-1; D ambiguous. Germline CDR1 SNHLY, CDR2 FYNNEI. CDR3 size: 17 residues. Trimming took 4 bases from V and 5 from J, leaving 21 bases between them. The CDR3 reads CASSVSRVAGQNNEQFF. The DNA for the CDR3 is TGTGCCAGCAGTGTTTCTCGGGTGGCTGGGCAGAACAATGAGCAGTTCTTC.

The chain has TRBV14 and TRBJ2-1, with TRBD1 as a possible D gene (5 bases). CDR3 size: 14 residues. CDR1 SGHDN and CDR2 FVKESK come from the germline V gene. With 3 bases removed from V and 6 bases from J, the gap between germline ends came to 12 bases. The CDR3 nucleotides read TGTGCCAGCAGCCAGGGAAGGGGATCCAATGAGCAGTTCTTC. Its translation: CASSQGRGSNEQFF. Supplemented by reference TRBV14 and TRBJ2-1, the full variable domain reads EAGVTQFPSHSVIEKGQTVTLRCDPISGHDNLYWYRRVMGKEIKFLLHFVKESKQDESGMPNNRFLAERTGGTYSTLKVQPAELEDSGVYFCASSQGRGSNEQFFGPGTRLTVL.

The rearrangement uses TRBV2 and TRBJ1-5; D is unresolved. The germline V gene encodes CDR1 SNHLY and CDR2 FYNNEI. Trimming pared 6 bases from V and 6 bases from J, leaving 15 bases between. There are 14 residues in the CDR3. CDR3 region: CASRGPLEGQPQHF. The DNA of the CDR3 is TGTGCCAGCAGAGGACCGCTCGAGGGTCAGCCCCAGCATTTT.

CDR3 sequence reads: CASSLTRSQDSRYGYTF. Written as DNA, the CDR3 is TGTGCCAGCAGCTTAACCCGCTCCCAGGACAGCAGGTATGGCTACACCTTC. The rearrangement links TRBV7-3 to TRBJ1-2; a weak D match, TRBD1 (6 bases). Germline V gene sequence: CDR1 SGHTA, CDR2 FQGTGA. V gave up 0 bases and J gave up 5 bases, with 19 bases separating them. The CDR3 loop spans 17 amino acids.

This clone was recorded only once. The rearrangement joins TRBV6-1 to TRBJ2-1; no reliable D call. V lost 3 bases, J lost 7 bases, and 4 bases lay in between. Germline V gene sequence: CDR1 MNHNS, CDR2 SASEGT. The CDR3 has 11 residues. CDR3 coding DNA: TGTGCCAGCAGTGACGGTAATGAGCAGTTCTTC. Translation gives CASSDGNEQFF.

This chain uses TRBV7-2 with TRBJ1-1, with TRBD1 identical over 9 bases. Germline CDR1 and CDR2: SGHTA and FQGNSA. V lost 6 bases to trimming and J lost 0 bases; unmatched junction nucleotides: 2. This CDR3 comprises 14 residues. In nucleotides, the CDR3 is TGTGCCAGCAGACAGGGGGCGGTGAACACTGAAGCTTTCTTT. Translated: CASRQGAVNTEAFF.

This sequence joins TRBV4-2 and TRBJ1-2; 9 bases fit TRBD1. CDR3 length: 15 amino acids. Germline V gene lookup returns CDR1 LGHNA and CDR2 YNFKEQ. Trimming took 4 bases from V and 4 from J; bases not matched to a gene: 7. CDR3 amino acids: CASSPRTGEVYGYTF. The CDR3 DNA is TGTGCCAGCAGCCCACGGACAGGGGAGGTCTATGGCTACACCTTC.

The V and J genes are TRBV29-1 and TRBJ1-5; perhaps TRBD1 as D (5 bases). There are 13 residues in the CDR3. The V gene lost 4 bases and the J gene lost 4 bases, with 11 bases spanning the gap. CDR1 and CDR2 from the germline V gene are SQVTM and ANQGSEA. Here the CDR3 reads CSVGGWGNQPQHF. CDR3 coding DNA: TGCAGCGTTGGCGGGTGGGGGAATCAGCCCCAGCATTTT.

A single count supports this clone. V usage is TRBV6-5 and J usage is TRBJ1-5, with 8 bases matching TRBD1. The germline V gene encodes CDR1 MNHEY and CDR2 SVGAGI. CDR3 length: 15 residues. V was clipped by 4 bases and J by 1 base; unmatched bases: 3. Here the CDR3 reads CASSFRTGSNQPQHF. CDR3 bases: TGTGCCAGCAGTTTCCGGACAGGGAGCAATCAGCCCCAGCATTTT.

This clone occurred a few times. The chain recombines TRBV6-5 with TRBJ2-2; D ambiguous. Germline V gene lookup returns CDR1 MNHEY and CDR2 SVGAGI. V was cut by 8 bases and J by 0 bases, with 4 bases left in between. This CDR3 contains 12 residues. The CDR3 DNA follows: TGTGCCAGCCAACCGAACACCGGGGAGCTGTTTTTT. Translating it yields CASQPNTGELFF.

There are a few counts of this clone. J is TRBJ2-7 and V is TRBV27; D remains ambiguous. Between the trimmed V and J ends, which lost 6 bases and 1 base, there was a span of 25 bases. The length of the CDR3 is 18 residues. Germline CDR1 reads MNHEY; CDR2 reads SMNVEV (reference sequence). The CDR3: CASSLRVVGRRPSYEQYV. CDR3 nucleotides: TGTGCCAGCAGCTTAAGAGTGGTCGGCCGCCGCCCTTCCTACGAGCAGTACGTC.

This clone was counted a few times. CDR3 region: CAWSLGANEKLFF. The CDR3 DNA sequence: TGTGCCTGGAGTCTAGGGGCGAATGAAAAACTGTTTTTT. J is TRBJ1-4 and V is TRBV30; D is perhaps TRBD1 (5 bases). V dropped 2 bases and J dropped 5 bases, with 9 bases sitting between them. The CDR3 consists of 13 residues. Germline assignment: CDR1 GTSNPN and CDR2 SVGIG (reference sequence). The whole variable domain, filled in from reference TRBV30 and TRBJ1-4, reads SQTIHQWPATLVQPVGSPLSLECTVEGTSNPNLYWYRQAAGRGLQLLFYSVGIGQISSEVPQNLSASRPQDRQFILSSKKLLLSDSGFYLCAWSLGANEKLFFGSGTQLSVL.

The chain joins TRBV10-3 to TRBJ1-2; no reliable D call. The germline V gene has CDR1 ENHRY and CDR2 SYGVKD. CDR3 length: 13 residues. V was pared by 2 bases and J by 2 bases, with 6 bases between. CDR3 loop: CAISEGFNYGYTF. In nucleotides, the CDR3 is TGTGCCATCAGTGAGGGTTTCAACTATGGCTACACCTTC.

In this sample, this clone turned up once. This chain links TRBV5-1 with TRBJ2-3; 9 bases are shared with TRBD2. The CDR3 sequence is 14 residues long. The germline V gene has CDR1 SGHRS and CDR2 YFSETQ. The J segment lost 2 bases and the V segment lost 4 bases, leaving 2 bases of the junction unmatched. The CDR3 here is CASSAGGLTDTQYF. The CDR3 DNA follows: TGCGCCAGCAGCGCGGGGGGGCTCACAGATACGCAGTATTTT.

The J gene is TRBJ1-5, the V gene TRBV6-1; no definite D call. The germline V and J ends were trimmed by 5 bases and 5 bases, with 10 bases remaining between them. Germline CDR1 reads MNHNS; CDR2 reads SASEGT. The CDR3 is made up of 13 amino acids. The CDR3 spells CASSMQPDQPQHF. The CDR3 bases are TGTGCCAGCAGTATGCAGCCCGATCAGCCCCAGCATTTT.